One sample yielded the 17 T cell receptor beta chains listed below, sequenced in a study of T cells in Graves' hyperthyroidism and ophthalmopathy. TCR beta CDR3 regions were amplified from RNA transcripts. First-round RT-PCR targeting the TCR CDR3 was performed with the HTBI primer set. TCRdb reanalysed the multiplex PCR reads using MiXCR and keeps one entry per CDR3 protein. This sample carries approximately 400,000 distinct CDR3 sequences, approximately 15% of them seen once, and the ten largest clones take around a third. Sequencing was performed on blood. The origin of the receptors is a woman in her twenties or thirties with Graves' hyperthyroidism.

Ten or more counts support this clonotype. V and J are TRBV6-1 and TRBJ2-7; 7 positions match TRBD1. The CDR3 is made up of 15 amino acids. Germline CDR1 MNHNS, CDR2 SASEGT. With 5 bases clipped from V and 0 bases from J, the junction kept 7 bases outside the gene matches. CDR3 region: CASSWTGTDSYEQYF. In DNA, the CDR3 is TGTGCCAGCAGTTGGACAGGCACCGACTCCTACGAGCAGTACTTC.

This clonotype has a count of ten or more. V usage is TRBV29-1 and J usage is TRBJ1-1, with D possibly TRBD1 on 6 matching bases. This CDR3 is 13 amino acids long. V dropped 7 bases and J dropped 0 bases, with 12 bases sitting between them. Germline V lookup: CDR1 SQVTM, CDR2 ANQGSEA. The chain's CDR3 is CSGHRVLNTEAFF. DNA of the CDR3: TGCAGCGGCCACAGGGTCCTGAACACTGAAGCTTTCTTT.

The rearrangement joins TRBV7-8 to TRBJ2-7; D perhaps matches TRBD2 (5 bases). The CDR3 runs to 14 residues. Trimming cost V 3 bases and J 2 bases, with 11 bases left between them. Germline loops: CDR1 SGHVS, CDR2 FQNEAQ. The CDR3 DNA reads TGTGCCAGCAGCTTCCTAGGAGGCCCCTACGAGCAGTACTTC. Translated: CASSFLGGPYEQYF.

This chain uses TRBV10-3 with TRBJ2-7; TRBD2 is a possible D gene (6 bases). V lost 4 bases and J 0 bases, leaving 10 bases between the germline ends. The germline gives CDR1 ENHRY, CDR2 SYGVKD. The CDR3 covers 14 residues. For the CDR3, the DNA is TGTGCCATCAGTGGCGGGGTTGACTCCTACGAGCAGTACTTC. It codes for CAISGGVDSYEQYF.

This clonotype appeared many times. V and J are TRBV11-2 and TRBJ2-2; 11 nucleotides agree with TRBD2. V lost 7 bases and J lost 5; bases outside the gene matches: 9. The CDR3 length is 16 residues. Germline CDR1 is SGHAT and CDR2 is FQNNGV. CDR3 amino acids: CASNLLAGGGTGELFF. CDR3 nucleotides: TGTGCCAGCAACTTGTTAGCGGGAGGGGGGACCGGGGAGCTGTTTTTT. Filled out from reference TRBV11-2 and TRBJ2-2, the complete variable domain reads EAGVAQSPRYKIIEKRQSVAFWCNPISGHATLYWYQQILGQGPKLLIQFQNNGVVDDSQLPKDRFSAERLKGVDSTLKIQPAKLEDSAVYLCASNLLAGGGTGELFFGEGSRLTVL.

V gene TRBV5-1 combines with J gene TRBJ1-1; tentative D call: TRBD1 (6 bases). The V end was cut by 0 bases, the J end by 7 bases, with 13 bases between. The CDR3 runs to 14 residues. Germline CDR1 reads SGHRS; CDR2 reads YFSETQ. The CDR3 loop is CASSLARVRGEAFF. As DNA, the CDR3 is TGCGCCAGCAGCTTGGCCAGGGTCAGGGGTGAAGCTTTCTTT.

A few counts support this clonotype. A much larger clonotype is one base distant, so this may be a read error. The CDR3 DNA follows: TGTGCCATCCGGGGGCCCTACAATGAGCAGTTCTTC. Translated, it gives CAIRGPYNEQFF. The rearrangement links TRBV6-1 to TRBJ2-1; either TRBD1 or TRBD2 may supply D (6 bases each). CDR1 and CDR2 (germline): MNHNS, SASEGT. With 10 bases removed from V and 2 bases from J, the gap between germline ends came to 9 bases. This CDR3 has 12 amino acids.

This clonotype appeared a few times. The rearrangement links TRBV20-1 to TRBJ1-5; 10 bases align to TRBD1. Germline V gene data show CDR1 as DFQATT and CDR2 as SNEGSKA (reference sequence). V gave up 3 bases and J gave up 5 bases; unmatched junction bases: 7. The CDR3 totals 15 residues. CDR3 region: CSASPWTGGDQPQHF. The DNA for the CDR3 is TGCAGTGCTAGCCCCTGGACAGGGGGTGATCAGCCCCAGCATTTT.

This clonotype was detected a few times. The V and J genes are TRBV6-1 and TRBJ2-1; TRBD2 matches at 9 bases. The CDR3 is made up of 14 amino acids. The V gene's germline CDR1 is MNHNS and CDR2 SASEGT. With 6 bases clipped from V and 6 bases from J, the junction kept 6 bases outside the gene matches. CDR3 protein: CASRPGLAGNEQFF. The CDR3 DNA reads TGTGCCAGCAGACCGGGACTAGCAGGCAATGAGCAGTTCTTC.

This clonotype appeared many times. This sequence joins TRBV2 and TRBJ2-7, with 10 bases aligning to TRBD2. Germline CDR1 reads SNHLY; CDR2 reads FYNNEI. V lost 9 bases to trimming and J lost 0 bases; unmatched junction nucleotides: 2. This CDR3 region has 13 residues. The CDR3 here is CARTSGNSYEQYF. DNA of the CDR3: TGTGCCAGAACTAGCGGGAACTCCTACGAGCAGTACTTC.

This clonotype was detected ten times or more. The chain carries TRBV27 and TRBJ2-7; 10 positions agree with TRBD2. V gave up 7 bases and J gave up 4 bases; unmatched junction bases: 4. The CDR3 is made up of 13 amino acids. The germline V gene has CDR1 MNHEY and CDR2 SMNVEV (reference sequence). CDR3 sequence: CASKERGGYEQYF. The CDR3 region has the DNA TGTGCCAGCAAGGAGCGGGGGGGATACGAGCAGTACTTC.

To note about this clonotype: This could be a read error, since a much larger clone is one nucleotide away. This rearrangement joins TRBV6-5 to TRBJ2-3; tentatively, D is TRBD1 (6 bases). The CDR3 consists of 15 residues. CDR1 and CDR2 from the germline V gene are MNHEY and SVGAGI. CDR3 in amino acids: CASSYQMDRTDAQYF. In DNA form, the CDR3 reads TGTGCCAGCAGTTACCAAATGGACAGAACAGATGCGCAGTATTTT.

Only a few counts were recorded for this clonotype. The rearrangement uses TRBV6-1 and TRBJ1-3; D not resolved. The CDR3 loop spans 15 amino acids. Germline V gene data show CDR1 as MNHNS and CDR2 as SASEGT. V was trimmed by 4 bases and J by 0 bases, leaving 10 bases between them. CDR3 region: CASSGAETSGNTIYF. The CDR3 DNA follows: TGTGCCAGCAGTGGGGCAGAAACCTCTGGAAACACCATATATTTT.

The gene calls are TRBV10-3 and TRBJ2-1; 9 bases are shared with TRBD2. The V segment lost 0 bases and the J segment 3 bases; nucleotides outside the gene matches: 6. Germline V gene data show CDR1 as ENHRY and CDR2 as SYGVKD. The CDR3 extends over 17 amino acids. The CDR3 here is CAISESPASGNYNEQFF. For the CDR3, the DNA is TGTGCCATCAGTGAGTCTCCGGCTAGCGGGAACTACAATGAGCAGTTCTTC.

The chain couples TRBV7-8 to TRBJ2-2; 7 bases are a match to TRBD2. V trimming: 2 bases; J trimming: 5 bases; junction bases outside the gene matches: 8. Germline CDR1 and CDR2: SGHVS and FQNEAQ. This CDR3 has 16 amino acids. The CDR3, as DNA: TGTGCCAGCAGCTTAAGCGGCGGGAGCGGGACCGGGGAGCTGTTTTTT. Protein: CASSLSGGSGTGELFF.

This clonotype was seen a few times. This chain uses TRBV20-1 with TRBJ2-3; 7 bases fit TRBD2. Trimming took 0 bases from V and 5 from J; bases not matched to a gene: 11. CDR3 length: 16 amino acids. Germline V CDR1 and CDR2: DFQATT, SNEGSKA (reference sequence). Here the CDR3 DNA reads TGCAGTGCTAGAGATTCAGGGCGGGAGTTAGGAGATACGCAGTATTTT. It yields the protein CSARDSGRELGDTQYF.

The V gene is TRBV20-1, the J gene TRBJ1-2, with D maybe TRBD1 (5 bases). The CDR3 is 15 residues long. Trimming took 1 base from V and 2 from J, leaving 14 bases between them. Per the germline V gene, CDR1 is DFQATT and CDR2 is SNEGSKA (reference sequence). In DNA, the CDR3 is TGCAGTGCTAGAGTCGCAGGGAGATCCAACTATGGCTACACCTTC. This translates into CSARVAGRSNYGYTF.